This TCR beta chain was found in a study of cytomegalovirus exposure and HLA in healthy donors. Details on this clone: Its antigen is not known.

It was with 60 Vbeta and 13 Jbeta primers that the PCR ran. Sequenced by immunoSEQ multiplex PCR; TCRdb stores in-frame clones only, minus some. The table records 100,000 to 150,000 clones, around three quarters of them present only once. Study outcomes and limitations: Indistinguishable V segments such as TRBV6-2 and TRBV6-3 were excluded. Beyond CMV serostatus, there was no information to go on about immune exposure. A later analysis linked a missense DCLRE1C variant to TCR beta V- and J-gene trimming.

Germline CDR1 is SNHLY and CDR2 is FYNNEI. This CDR3 has 15 residues. J was trimmed by 4 bases and V by 6 bases; bases with no gene match: 8. The sequence came from a woman between 45 and 65 years old in good health and CMV-seronegative. The sequenced material came from PBMCs. This chain joins TRBV2 and TRBJ2-1; 8 bases fit TRBD1. The chain's CDR3 is CASRATGGMYNEQFF. The CDR3 DNA sequence: TGTGCCAGCAGGGCCACAGGGGGTATGTACAATGAGCAGTTCTTC. The full variable domain, in which reference TRBV2 and TRBJ2-1 provide the parts outside the CDR3, is EPEVTQTPSHQVTQMGQEVILRCVPISNHLYFYWYRQILGQKVEFLVSFYNNEISEKSEIFDDQFSVERPDGSNFTLKIRSTKLEDSAMYFCASRATGGMYNEQFFGPGTRLTVL.